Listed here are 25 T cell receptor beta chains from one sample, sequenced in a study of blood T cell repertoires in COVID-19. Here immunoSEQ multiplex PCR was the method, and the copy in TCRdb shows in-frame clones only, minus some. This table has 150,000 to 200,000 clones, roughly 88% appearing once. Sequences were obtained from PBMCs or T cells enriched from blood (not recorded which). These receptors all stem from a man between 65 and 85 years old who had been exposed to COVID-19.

CDR3 bases: TGTGCCAGCCAGGACAGGGCCTACGAGCAGTACTTC. The encoded protein is CASQDRAYEQYF. The chain is built from TRBV21-1 and TRBJ2-7; the DNA was not used to check the table's D call, TRBD1. TRBV21-1 is flagged as a pseudogene. The CDR3 consists of 12 residues.

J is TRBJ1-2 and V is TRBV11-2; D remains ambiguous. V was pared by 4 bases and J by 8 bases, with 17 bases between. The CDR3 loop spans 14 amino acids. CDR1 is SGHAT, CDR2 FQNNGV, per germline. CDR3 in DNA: TGTGCCAGCAGCTCAATTCGGGTTCTGACCGGCTACACCTTC. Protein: CASSSIRVLTGYTF.

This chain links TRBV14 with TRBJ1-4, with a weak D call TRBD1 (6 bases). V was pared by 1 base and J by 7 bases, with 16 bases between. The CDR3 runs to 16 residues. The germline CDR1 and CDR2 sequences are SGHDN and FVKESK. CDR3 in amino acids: CASSQGLRTVGEKLFF. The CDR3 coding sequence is TGTGCCAGCAGCCAAGGTCTCCGGACAGTCGGTGAAAAACTGTTTTTT. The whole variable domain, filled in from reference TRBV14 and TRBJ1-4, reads EAGVTQFPSHSVIEKGQTVTLRCDPISGHDNLYWYRRVMGKEIKFLLHFVKESKQDESGMPNNRFLAERTGGTYSTLKVQPAELEDSGVYFCASSQGLRTVGEKLFFGSGTQLSVL.

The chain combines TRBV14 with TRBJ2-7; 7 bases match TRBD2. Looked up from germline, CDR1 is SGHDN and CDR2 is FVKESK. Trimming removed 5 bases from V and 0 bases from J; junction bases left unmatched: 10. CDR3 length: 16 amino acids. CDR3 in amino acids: CASSKGLDLSSYEQYF. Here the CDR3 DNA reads TGTGCCAGCAGCAAAGGACTAGACCTTAGCTCCTACGAGCAGTACTTC. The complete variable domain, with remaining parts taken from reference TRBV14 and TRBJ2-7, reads EAGVTQFPSHSVIEKGQTVTLRCDPISGHDNLYWYRRVMGKEIKFLLHFVKESKQDESGMPNNRFLAERTGGTYSTLKVQPAELEDSGVYFCASSKGLDLSSYEQYFGPGTRLTVT.

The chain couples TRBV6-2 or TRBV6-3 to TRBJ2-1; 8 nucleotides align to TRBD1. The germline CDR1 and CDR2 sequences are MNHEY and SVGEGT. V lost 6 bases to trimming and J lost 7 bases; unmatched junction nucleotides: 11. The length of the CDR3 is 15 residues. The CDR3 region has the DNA TGTGCCAGCAGCCCTTCGGGAACAGGGGGAAATGAGCAGTTCTTC. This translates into CASSPSGTGGNEQFF.

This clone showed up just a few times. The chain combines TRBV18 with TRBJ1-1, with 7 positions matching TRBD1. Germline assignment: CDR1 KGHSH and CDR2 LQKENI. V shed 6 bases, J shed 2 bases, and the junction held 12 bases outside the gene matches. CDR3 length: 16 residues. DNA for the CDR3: TGTGCCAGCTCGTCAGCCGGGACAGCAACCAACACTGAAGCTTTCTTT. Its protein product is CASSSAGTATNTEAFF. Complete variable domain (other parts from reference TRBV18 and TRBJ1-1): NAGVMQNPRHLVRRRGQEARLRCSPMKGHSHVYWYRQLPEEGLKFMVYLQKENIIDESGMPKERFSAEFPKEGPSILRIQQVVRGDSAAYFCASSSAGTATNTEAFFGQGTRLTVV.

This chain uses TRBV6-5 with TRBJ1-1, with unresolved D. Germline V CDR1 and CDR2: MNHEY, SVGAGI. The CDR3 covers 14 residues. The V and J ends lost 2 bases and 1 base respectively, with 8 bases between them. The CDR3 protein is CASSYGRGNTEAFF. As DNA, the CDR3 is TGTGCCAGCAGTTACGGTCGGGGGAACACTGAAGCTTTCTTT.

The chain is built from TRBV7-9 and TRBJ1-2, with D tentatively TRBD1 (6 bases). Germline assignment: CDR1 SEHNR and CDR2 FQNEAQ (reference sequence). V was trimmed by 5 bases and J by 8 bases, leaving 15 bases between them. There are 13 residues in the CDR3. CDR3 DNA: TGTGCCAGCAGCCCACAGGGAGTGGGCGGCTACACCTTC. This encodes CASSPQGVGGYTF.

CDR3 loop: CATSEGSYTQYF. The CDR3 nucleotides read TGTGCCACCAGTGAGGGCTCCTATACGCAGTATTTT. The rearrangement joins TRBV24-1 to TRBJ2-3; D remains unclear. The CDR3 has 12 amino acids. From germline, CDR1 is KGHDR and CDR2 SFDVKD. V lost 4 bases and J 7 bases, leaving 8 bases between the germline ends.

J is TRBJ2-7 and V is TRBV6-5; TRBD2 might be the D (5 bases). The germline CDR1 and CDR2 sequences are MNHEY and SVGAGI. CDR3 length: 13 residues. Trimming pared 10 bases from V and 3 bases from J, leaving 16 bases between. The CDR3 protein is CATTSPGYYEQYF. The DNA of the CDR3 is TGTGCCACCACGTCACCGGGGTACTACGAGCAGTACTTC.

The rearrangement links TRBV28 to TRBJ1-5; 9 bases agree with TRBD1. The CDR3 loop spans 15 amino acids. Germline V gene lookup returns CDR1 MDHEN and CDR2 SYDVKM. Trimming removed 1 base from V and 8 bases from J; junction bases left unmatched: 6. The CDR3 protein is CASSLLGTGNEPQHF. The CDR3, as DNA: TGTGCCAGCAGTTTATTAGGGACAGGGAACGAGCCCCAGCATTTT.

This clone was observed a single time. The CDR3 bases are TGCGCCAGCAGCCAAGGTCTAGAGGAGTTCTACAATGAGCAGTTCTTC. It yields the protein CASSQGLEEFYNEQFF. The genes are TRBV4-3 and TRBJ2-1; D call uncertain. Germline V gives CDR1 LGHNA, CDR2 YSLEER. This CDR3 is built from 16 residues. V was shortened by 1 base and J by 3 bases, with 13 bases between the two germline ends.

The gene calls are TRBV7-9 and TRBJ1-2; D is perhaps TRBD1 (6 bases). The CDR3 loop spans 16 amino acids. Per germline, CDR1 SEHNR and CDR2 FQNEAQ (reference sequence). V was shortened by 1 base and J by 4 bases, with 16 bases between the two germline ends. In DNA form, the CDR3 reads TGTGCCAGCAGCTTAGGCCCACAGGGTAACGTCTATGGCTACACCTTC. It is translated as CASSLGPQGNVYGYTF.

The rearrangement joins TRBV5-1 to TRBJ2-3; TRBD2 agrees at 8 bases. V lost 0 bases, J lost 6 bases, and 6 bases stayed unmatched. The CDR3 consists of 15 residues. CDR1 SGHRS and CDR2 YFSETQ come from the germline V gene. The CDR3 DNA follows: TGCGCCAGCAGCTTGGTTCGAGCGGGAGAGGATACGCAGTATTTT. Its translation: CASSLVRAGEDTQYF.

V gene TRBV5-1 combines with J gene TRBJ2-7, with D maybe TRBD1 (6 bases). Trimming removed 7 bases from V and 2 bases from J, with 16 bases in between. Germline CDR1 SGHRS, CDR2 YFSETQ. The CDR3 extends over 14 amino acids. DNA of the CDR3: TGCGCCAGCTCTCAGGGGACGGCTACCTACGAGCAGTACTTC. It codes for CASSQGTATYEQYF.

The CDR3 DNA follows: TGTGCCAGCAGCCCGAACAGGGGAGGCGATGGCTACACCTTC. This gives the protein CASSPNRGGDGYTF. The chain has TRBV7-9 and TRBJ1-2; 7 bases are a match to TRBD1. The CDR3 is made up of 14 amino acids. The V segment lost 5 bases and the J segment 6 bases; nucleotides outside the gene matches: 9. CDR1 and CDR2 (germline): SEHNR, FQNEAQ (reference sequence).

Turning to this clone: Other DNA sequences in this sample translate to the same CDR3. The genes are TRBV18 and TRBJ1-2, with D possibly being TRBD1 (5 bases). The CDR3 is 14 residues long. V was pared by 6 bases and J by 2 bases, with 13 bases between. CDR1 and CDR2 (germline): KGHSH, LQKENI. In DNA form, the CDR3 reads TGTGCCAGCTCTCCGGGGGGAGGAAACTATGGCTACACCTTC. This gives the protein CASSPGGGNYGYTF.

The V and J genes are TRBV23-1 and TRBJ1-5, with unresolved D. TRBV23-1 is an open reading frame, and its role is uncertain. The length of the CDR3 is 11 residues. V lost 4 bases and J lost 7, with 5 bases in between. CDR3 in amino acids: CASSPRQPQHF. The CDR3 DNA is TGCGCCAGCAGTCCACGGCAGCCCCAGCATTTT.

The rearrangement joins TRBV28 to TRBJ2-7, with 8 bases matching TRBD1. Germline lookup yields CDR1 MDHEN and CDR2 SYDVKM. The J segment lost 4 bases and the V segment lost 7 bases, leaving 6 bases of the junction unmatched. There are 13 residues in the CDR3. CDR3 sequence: CASKGQGRYEQYF. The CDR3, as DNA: TGTGCCAGCAAAGGACAGGGCAGGTACGAGCAGTACTTC.

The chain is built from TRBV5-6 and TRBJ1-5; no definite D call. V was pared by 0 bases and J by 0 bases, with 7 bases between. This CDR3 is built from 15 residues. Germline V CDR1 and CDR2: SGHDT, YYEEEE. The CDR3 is CASSLGVYSNQPQHF. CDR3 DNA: TGTGCCAGCAGCTTGGGTGTGTATAGCAATCAGCCCCAGCATTTT. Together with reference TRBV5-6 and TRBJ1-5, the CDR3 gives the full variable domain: DAGVTQSPTHLIKTRGQQVTLRCSPKSGHDTVSWYQQALGQGPQFIFQYYEEEERQRGNFPDRFSGHQFPNYSSELNVNALLLGDSALYLCASSLGVYSNQPQHFGDGTRLSIL.

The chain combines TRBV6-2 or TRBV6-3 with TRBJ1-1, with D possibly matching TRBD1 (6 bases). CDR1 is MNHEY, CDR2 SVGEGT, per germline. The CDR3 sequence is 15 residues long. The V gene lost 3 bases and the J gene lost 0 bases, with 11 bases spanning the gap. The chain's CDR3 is CASSYQGGLNTEAFF. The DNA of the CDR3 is TGTGCCAGCAGTTATCAAGGGGGATTGAACACTGAAGCTTTCTTT.

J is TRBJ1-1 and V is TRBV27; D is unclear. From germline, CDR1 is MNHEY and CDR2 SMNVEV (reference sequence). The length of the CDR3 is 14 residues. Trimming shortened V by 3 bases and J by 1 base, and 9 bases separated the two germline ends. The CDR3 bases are TGTGCCAGCAGTTTTAGGCAGCGGAACACTGAAGCTTTCTTT. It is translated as CASSFRQRNTEAFF.

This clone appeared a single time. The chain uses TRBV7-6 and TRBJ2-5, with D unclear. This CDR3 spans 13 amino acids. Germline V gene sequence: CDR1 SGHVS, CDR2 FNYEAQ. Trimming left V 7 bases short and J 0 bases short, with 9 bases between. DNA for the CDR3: TGTGCCAGCAACCGCCCTAACCAAGAGACCCAGTACTTC. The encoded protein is CASNRPNQETQYF.

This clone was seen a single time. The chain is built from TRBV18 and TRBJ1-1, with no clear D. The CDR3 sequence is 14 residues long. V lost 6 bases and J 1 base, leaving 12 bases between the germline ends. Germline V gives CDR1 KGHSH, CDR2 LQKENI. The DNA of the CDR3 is TGTGCCAGCTCCCGCGGGATGAGGAACACTGAAGCTTTCTTT. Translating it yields CASSRGMRNTEAFF. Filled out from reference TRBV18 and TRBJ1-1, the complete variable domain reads NAGVMQNPRHLVRRRGQEARLRCSPMKGHSHVYWYRQLPEEGLKFMVYLQKENIIDESGMPKERFSAEFPKEGPSILRIQQVVRGDSAAYFCASSRGMRNTEAFFGQGTRLTVV.

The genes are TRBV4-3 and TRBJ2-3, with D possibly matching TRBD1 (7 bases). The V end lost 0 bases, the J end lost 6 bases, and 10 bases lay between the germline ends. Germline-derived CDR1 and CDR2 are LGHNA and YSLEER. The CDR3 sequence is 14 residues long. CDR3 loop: CASSQETGRDTQYF. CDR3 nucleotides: TGCGCCAGCAGCCAAGAGACAGGGAGGGATACGCAGTATTTT.